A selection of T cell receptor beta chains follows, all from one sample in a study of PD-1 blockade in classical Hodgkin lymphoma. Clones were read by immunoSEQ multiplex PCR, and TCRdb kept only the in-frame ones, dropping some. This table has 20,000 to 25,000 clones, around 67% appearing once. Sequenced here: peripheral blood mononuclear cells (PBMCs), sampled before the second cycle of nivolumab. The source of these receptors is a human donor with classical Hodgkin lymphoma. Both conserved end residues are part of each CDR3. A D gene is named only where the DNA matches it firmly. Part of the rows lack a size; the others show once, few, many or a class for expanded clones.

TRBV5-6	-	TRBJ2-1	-	TGTGCCAGCAGCTTCCTGATCTACAATGAGCAGTTCTTC	CASSFLIYNEQFF
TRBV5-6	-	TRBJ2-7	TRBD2	TGTGCCAGCAGCCCCCGGGGGGAGTCTCACTACGAGCAGTACTTC	CASSPRGESHYEQYF
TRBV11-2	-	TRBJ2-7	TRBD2	TGTGCCAGCAGCGCTAGCGGGAACCGGGGCGAGCAGTACTTC	CASSASGNRGEQYF
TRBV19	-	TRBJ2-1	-	TGTGCCAGTACGTTGGGGCGCCGCAGCTCCTACAATGAGCAGTTCTTC	CASTLGRRSSYNEQFF
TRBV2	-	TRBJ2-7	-	TGTGCCACCCGTGGGCGGAGCTCCTACGAGCAGTACTTC	CATRGRSSYEQYF
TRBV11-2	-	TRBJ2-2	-	TGTGCCAGCAGCTCACGGACAGCCGCGAACACCGGGGAGCTGTTTTTT	CASSSRTAANTGELFF
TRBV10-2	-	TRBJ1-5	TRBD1	TGCGCCAGCAGTGAGGCAGGGGGTGCGCCCCAGCATTTT	CASSEAGGAPQHF
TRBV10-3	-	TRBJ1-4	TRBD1	TGTGCCATCGGGTCAGGGGGAGAAAAACTGTTTTTT	CAIGSGGEKLFF
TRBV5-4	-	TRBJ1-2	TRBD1	TGTGCCAGCAGCTCGGCAGGACAGGGCTCCTATGGCTACACCTTC	CASSSAGQGSYGYTF
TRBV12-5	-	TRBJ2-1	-	TGTGCTAGTGGTTTGGTACCTGCCCCTAGCGAAGATAATGAGCAGTTCTTC	CASGLVPAPSEDNEQFF
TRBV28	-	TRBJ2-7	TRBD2	TGTGCCAGCAGCCCCGAGGCTAGCGGGAGTTACGAGCAGTACTTC	CASSPEASGSYEQYF
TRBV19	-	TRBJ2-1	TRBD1	TGTGCCAGTAGTGCAGGACAGGGAAAGAGATACAATGAGCAGTTCTTC	CASSAGQGKRYNEQFF
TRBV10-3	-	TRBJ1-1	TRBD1	TGTGCCACCGAACAGGGGATGAACACTGAAGCTTTCTTT	CATEQGMNTEAFF
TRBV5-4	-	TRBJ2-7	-	TGTGCCAGCAGCTTAGTTACCTACGAGCAGTACTTC	CASSLVTYEQYF
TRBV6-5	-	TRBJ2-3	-	TGTGCCAGCAGATCCGGAAGGCGTGATACGCAGTATTTT	CASRSGRRDTQYF
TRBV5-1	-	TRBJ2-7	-	TGCGCCAGCAGCCTGGACACTTACGAGCAGTACTTC	CASSLDTYEQYF
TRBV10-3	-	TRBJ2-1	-	TGTGCCATCAGTGAGTCGGCGTTAGCCGGTGAGCAGTTCTTC	CAISESALAGEQFF
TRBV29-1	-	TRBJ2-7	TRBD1	TGCAGCGCAACCGGGACAGGGGGTAGGTACGAGCAGTACTTC	CSATGTGGRYEQYF
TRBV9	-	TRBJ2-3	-	TGTGCCAGCAGCGCGATTAGCACAGATACGCAGTATTTT	CASSAISTDTQYF
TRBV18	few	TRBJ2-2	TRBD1	TGTGCCAGCTCACCCCGGGACAGCCCCACCGGGGAGCTGTTTTTT	CASSPRDSPTGELFF
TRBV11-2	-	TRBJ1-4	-	TGTGCCAGCAGCTTAAACGTTTTTGTGAGGGGGGAGAATGAAAAACTGTTTTTT	CASSLNVFVRGENEKLFF
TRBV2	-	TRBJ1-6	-	TGTGCCAGCAGTGAAGCGGACAGCCGCCTTCAGTCACCCCTCCACTTT	CASSEADSRLQSPLHF
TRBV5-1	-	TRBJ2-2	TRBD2	TGCGCCAGCAGGGAAAGCGGGAGTATTACCGGGGAGCTGTTTTTT	CASRESGSITGELFF
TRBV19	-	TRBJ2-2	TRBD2	TGTGCCAGTAGCCTCAGCGGGAGTTGGACCGGGGAGCTGTTTTTT	CASSLSGSWTGELFF
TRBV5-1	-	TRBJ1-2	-	TGCGCCAGCAGCTTAGGAGGGGCGGTATCCCTAAATGGCTACACCTTC	CASSLGGAVSLNGYTF
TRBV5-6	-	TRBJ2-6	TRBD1	TGTGCCAGCAGCAACAGGGGCTCTGGGGCCAACGTCCTGACTTTC	CASSNRGSGANVLTF
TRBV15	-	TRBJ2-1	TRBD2	TGTGCCACCAGCAGAGATACGGCTAGCGGGAGTCGCAATGAGCAGTTCTTC	CATSRDTASGSRNEQFF